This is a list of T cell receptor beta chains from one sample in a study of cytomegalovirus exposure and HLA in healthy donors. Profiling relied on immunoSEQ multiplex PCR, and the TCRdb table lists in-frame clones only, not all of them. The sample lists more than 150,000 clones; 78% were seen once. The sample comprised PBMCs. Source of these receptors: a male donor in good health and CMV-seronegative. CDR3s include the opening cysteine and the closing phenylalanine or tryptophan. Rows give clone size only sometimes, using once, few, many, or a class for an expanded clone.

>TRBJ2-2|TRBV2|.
CASSERGGAGELFF
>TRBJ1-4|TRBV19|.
CASSPGTATNEKLFF
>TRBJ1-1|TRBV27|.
CASSLYTRTEAFF
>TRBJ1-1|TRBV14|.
CASSQSAEAFF
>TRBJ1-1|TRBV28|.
CASSLVSTEAFF
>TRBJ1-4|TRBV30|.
CAWAGQGNEKLFF
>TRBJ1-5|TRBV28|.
CASTQGGGVDHF
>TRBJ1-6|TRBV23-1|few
CASSPAGGAPLSPLHF
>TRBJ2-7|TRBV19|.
CASSTTGGRYEQYF
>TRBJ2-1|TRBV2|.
CASSETGGEQFF
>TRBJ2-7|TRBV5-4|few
CASSYSGENEQYF
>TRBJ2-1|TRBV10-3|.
CAISEGSGLAGANEQFF
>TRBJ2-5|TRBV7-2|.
CASSTDRGETQYF
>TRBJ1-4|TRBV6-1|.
CASSERQTNEKLFF
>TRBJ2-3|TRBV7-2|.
CASSYQAGDTQYF
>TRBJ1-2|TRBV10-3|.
CAISESTGGHGYTF
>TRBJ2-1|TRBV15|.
CATSRAGLTNPYNEQFF
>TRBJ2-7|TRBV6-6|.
CASSPQGLAGSYEQYF
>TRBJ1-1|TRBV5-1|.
CASSLEGRGQSEAFF
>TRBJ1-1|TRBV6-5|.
CASKWGGNTEAFF
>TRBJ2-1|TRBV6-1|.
CASSEGRGTGGEQFF
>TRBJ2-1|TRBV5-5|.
CASTRQVSSYNEQFF
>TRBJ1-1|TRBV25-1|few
CASSDLRTEAFF
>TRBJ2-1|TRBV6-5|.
CASGGGGAYDEQFF
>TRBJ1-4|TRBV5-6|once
CASSFSMRVEKLFF
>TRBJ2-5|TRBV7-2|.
CASSPGSTRGTQYF
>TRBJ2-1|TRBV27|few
CASSLLPGQGNEQFF
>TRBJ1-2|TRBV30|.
CAWGKGHRGLAYGYTF
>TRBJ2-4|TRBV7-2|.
CASTGGAVSAKNIQYF
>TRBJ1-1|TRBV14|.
CASSQGRAFYTEAFF
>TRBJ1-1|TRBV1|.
CTSSQERRVGNDTEAFF
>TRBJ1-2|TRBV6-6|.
CAGALGTGNGYTF
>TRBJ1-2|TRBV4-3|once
CASSQGHLATYGYTF
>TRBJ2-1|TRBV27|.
CASKPGLSSYNEQFF
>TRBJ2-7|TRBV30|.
CAWRDSSYEQYF
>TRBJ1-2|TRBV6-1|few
CASSLDKNYGYTF
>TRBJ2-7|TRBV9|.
CASSVGGGAKGSYEQYF
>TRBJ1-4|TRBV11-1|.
CASSLRRDEKLFF
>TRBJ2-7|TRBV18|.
CASSEAGGLREQYF
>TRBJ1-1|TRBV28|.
CASRSSGGTEAFF
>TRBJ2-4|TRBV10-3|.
CAISESTGGLGNIQYF
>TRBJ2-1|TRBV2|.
CASNRDTTNEQFF
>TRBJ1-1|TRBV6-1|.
CASSDRGGTEAFF
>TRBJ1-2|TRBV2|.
CATPLDRGGGYTF
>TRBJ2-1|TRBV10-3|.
CATQGGGPIEQFF
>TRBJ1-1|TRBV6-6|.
CASSTRQGALAFF
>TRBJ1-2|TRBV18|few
CASSPGKGMNGYTF
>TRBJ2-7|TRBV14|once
CASSRQKSYEQYF
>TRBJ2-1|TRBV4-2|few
CASSQDWPSEDNEQFF
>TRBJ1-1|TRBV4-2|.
CASSQDSGTVEAFF